This entry lists 26 T cell receptor beta chains sequenced from one sample in a study of OX40 agonist ivuxolimab in advanced cancers. Clones were sequenced by immunoSEQ multiplex PCR, and TCRdb holds only the in-frame ones, with some missing. This table has 55,000 to 85,000 clones, about 85% appearing once. Sequencing was performed on CD4+ or CD8+ T cells sorted from blood, taken in a trial of the OX40 agonist ivuxolimab. These receptors were taken from an adult with an advanced solid tumor such as melanoma, head and neck, liver or kidney cancer.

This clone was detected only once. The J gene is TRBJ2-2, the V gene TRBV6-5, with 7 bases fitting TRBD1. Germline CDR1 reads MNHEY; CDR2 reads SVGAGI. Trimming cost V 4 bases and J 5 bases; bases outside gene matches: 4. The CDR3 has 14 residues. The CDR3 spells CASSSYRGTGELFF. CDR3 DNA: TGTGCCAGCAGTTCCTACAGGGGAACCGGGGAGCTGTTTTTT.

The chain uses TRBV7-3 and TRBJ1-1, with TRBD1 matching 8 bases. V lost 6 bases to trimming and J lost 1 base; unmatched junction nucleotides: 4. There are 14 residues in the CDR3. In germline, CDR1 is SGHTA, CDR2 FQGTGA. The CDR3 region is CASRPTGGNTEAFF. Here the CDR3 DNA reads TGTGCCAGCAGGCCTACAGGGGGGAACACTGAAGCTTTCTTT.

This chain uses TRBV6-5 with TRBJ2-7; D perhaps matches TRBD1 (6 bases). The V gene lost 4 bases and the J gene lost 2 bases, with 12 bases spanning the gap. This CDR3 has 14 residues. Per the germline V gene, CDR1 is MNHEY and CDR2 is SVGAGI. The CDR3 sequence is CASSSPGHTYEQYF. The CDR3 DNA follows: TGTGCCAGCAGTTCCCCGGGACACACCTACGAGCAGTACTTC.

The chain employs TRBV29-1 and TRBJ1-3; D gene ambiguous. The V gene's germline CDR1 is SQVTM and CDR2 ANQGSEA. V was shortened by 0 bases and J by 0 bases, with 9 bases between the two germline ends. This CDR3 has 15 amino acids. The CDR3 nucleotides read TGCAGCGTTGAAGACGGTGGCTCCTCTGGAAACACCATATATTTT. Translated: CSVEDGGSSGNTIYF.

The chain recombines TRBV28 with TRBJ1-2, with 9 nucleotides matching TRBD1. In germline, CDR1 is MDHEN, CDR2 SYDVKM. With V trimmed by 3 bases and J by 4 bases, 9 bases remained unmatched. This CDR3 region has 16 residues. The CDR3 loop reads CASSLRGAGQGYGYTF. The CDR3 nucleotides are TGTGCCAGCAGTTTGCGGGGGGCGGGACAGGGCTATGGCTACACCTTC.

The chain is built from TRBV7-2 and TRBJ2-4; maybe TRBD1 (7 bases). The V end was cut by 5 bases, the J end by 1 base, with 15 bases between. This CDR3 has 16 amino acids. Germline values: CDR1 SGHTA, CDR2 FQGNSA. The CDR3 sequence is CASSGEDRLAKNIQYF. The DNA of the CDR3 is TGTGCCAGCAGCGGGGAGGACAGGTTGGCCAAAAACATTCAGTACTTC.

The V and J genes are TRBV27 and TRBJ1-4; a possible D gene is TRBD1 (6 bases). The CDR3 contains 14 residues. The V gene lost 2 bases and the J gene lost 8 bases, with 12 bases spanning the gap. Germline V CDR1 and CDR2: MNHEY, SMNVEV (reference sequence). The CDR3 spells CASSLRRGGEKLFF. CDR3 bases: TGTGCCAGCAGTTTACGCAGGGGAGGAGAAAAACTGTTTTTT.

V usage is TRBV10-2 and J usage is TRBJ2-5; D may be TRBD2 (6 bases). Germline V lookup: CDR1 WSHSY, CDR2 SAAADI. The CDR3 has 10 amino acids. Trimming removed 8 bases at V and 5 bases at J, with 6 bases between. DNA of the CDR3: TGCGCCAGCGGGGGGGAGACCCAGTACTTC. Its protein product is CASGGETQYF.

The chain has TRBV19 and TRBJ1-2, with a possible D match to TRBD1 (5 bases). V dropped 9 bases and J dropped 0 bases, with 20 bases sitting between them. The CDR3 is 16 amino acids. Germline CDR1 LNHDA, CDR2 SQIVND (reference sequence). The CDR3 sequence: CASRHPRTITNYGYTF. In DNA form, the CDR3 reads TGTGCCAGCCGACACCCAAGGACAATAACTAACTATGGCTACACCTTC.

The chain recombines TRBV5-1 with TRBJ2-5; 9 bases are shared with TRBD1. V shed 4 bases and J 2 bases; nucleotides not matched to a gene: 15. CDR3 size: 18 residues. The germline V gene has CDR1 SGHRS and CDR2 YFSETQ. This chain's CDR3 is CASSPRDREPHLQETQYF. The CDR3 bases are TGCGCCAGCAGCCCCCGGGACAGGGAACCACACCTTCAAGAGACCCAGTACTTC.

V gene TRBV6-5 combines with J gene TRBJ2-3; D remains ambiguous. CDR3 length: 14 amino acids. Trimming took off 7 bases at V and 4 bases at J, with 15 bases between the two ends. CDR1 is MNHEY, CDR2 SVGAGI, per germline. This chain's CDR3 is CASTQLGTPDTQYF. The CDR3 DNA reads TGTGCCAGCACCCAGCTAGGAACCCCAGATACGCAGTATTTT.

The rearrangement uses TRBV6-6 and TRBJ1-3; 7 nucleotides match TRBD1. Germline CDR1 MNHNY, CDR2 SVGAGI (reference sequence). V lost 5 bases to trimming and J lost 5 bases; unmatched junction nucleotides: 3. The CDR3 is 13 residues long. The CDR3 region is CASSPGGRNTIYF. The CDR3 bases are TGTGCCAGCAGTCCAGGGGGACGAAACACCATATATTTT.

CDR3 sequence reads: CASSSTSTASHGYTF. The CDR3 bases are TGCGCCAGCAGCTCGACGTCGACAGCCTCCCATGGCTACACCTTC. The gene calls are TRBV5-1 and TRBJ1-2, with a weak D call TRBD1 (5 bases). This CDR3 spans 15 amino acids. Per the germline V gene, CDR1 is SGHRS and CDR2 is YFSETQ. The V gene lost 3 bases and the J gene lost 6 bases, with 18 bases spanning the gap.

The rearrangement joins TRBV28 to TRBJ2-5; 10 nucleotides agree with TRBD2. Germline V gives CDR1 MDHEN, CDR2 SYDVKM. Trimming cost V 6 bases and J 7 bases; bases outside gene matches: 11. The CDR3 length is 15 residues. CDR3 nucleotides: TGTGCCAGCAGCCGTGGGACTAGCGCCCCCAGGACCCAGTACTTC. This encodes CASSRGTSAPRTQYF.

The chain couples TRBV29-1 to TRBJ2-6; D gene ambiguous. The CDR3 totals 12 residues. The V gene lost 6 bases and the J gene lost 1 base, with 4 bases spanning the gap. Germline values: CDR1 SQVTM, CDR2 ANQGSEA. For the CDR3, the DNA is TGCAGCGTAGGGTCTGGGGCCAACGTCCTGACTTTC. Translating gives CSVGSGANVLTF.

The sample holds one count of this clone. Written as DNA, the CDR3 is TGTGCCAGCAGTTACGGGGTAGCCGGAGCCTACGAGCAGTACTTC. Translated: CASSYGVAGAYEQYF. The chain uses TRBV6-5 and TRBJ2-7; D is unclear. Germline V CDR1 and CDR2: MNHEY, SVGAGI. The CDR3 is 15 residues long. V lost 2 bases to trimming and J lost 2 bases, with 13 bases between them.

This clone showed up just once. The chain employs TRBV9 and TRBJ2-3; D might be TRBD1 (6 bases). Germline CDR1 is SGDLS and CDR2 is YYNGEE. Trimming removed 0 bases from V and 2 bases from J, with 13 bases in between. The CDR3 is 16 amino acids. CDR3 sequence: CASSVAPDRFTDTQYF. The DNA of the CDR3 is TGTGCCAGCAGCGTAGCCCCCGACAGGTTCACAGATACGCAGTATTTT.

The chain carries TRBV19 and TRBJ2-1, with TRBD1 identical over 10 bases. CDR1 is LNHDA, CDR2 SQIVND, per germline (reference sequence). The CDR3 is 14 amino acids. J lost 8 bases, V lost 4 bases, and 5 bases had no gene match. The CDR3 sequence: CASSRGQGRYEQFF. The DNA of the CDR3 is TGTGCCAGTAGTAGGGGACAGGGGCGGTATGAGCAGTTCTTC.

The table lists this clone with a few counts. V gene TRBV27 combines with J gene TRBJ2-6, with D unclear. This CDR3 has 15 residues. The germline CDR1 and CDR2 sequences are MNHEY and SMNVEV (reference sequence). V was trimmed by 7 bases and J by 4 bases, leaving 14 bases between them. The CDR3 reads CASTTSREGANVLTF. As DNA, the CDR3 is TGTGCCAGCACCACTTCAAGGGAAGGGGCCAACGTCCTGACTTTC. Combining the CDR3 with reference TRBV27 and TRBJ2-6 gives the whole variable domain EAQVTQNPRYLITVTGKKLTVTCSQNMNHEYMSWYRQDPGLGLRQIYYSMNVEVTDKGDVPEGYKVSRKEKRNFPLILESPSPNQTSLYFCASTTSREGANVLTFGAGSRLTVL.

The rearrangement links TRBV5-8 to TRBJ1-1; TRBD1 matches at 8 bases. The V gene end was trimmed by 3 bases and the J gene end by 4 bases; junction bases not matched to a gene: 11. The CDR3 has 16 residues. CDR1 and CDR2 (germline): SGHTS, YDEGEE. CDR3 loop: CASSSPGQGESTEAFF. Here the CDR3 DNA reads TGTGCCAGCAGCTCCCCTGGACAGGGTGAGAGCACTGAAGCTTTCTTT.

The chain couples TRBV5-8 to TRBJ1-1; TRBD1 is a possible D gene (6 bases). The CDR3 is 16 amino acids. In germline, CDR1 is SGHTS, CDR2 YDEGEE. With 1 base removed from V and 3 bases from J, the gap between germline ends came to 16 bases. The CDR3 region has the DNA TGTGCCAGCAGCTTGAAGCAGGGGCGCTCGTACACTGAAGCTTTCTTT. Translation gives CASSLKQGRSYTEAFF.

The chain joins TRBV9 to TRBJ2-1; the match to TRBD1 covers 7 bases. Germline V lookup: CDR1 SGDLS, CDR2 YYNGEE. V was clipped by 0 bases and J by 2 bases; unmatched bases: 2. The CDR3 loop spans 15 amino acids. DNA for the CDR3: TGTGCCAGCAGCGTAGAAGGGGGCCCCTACAATGAGCAGTTCTTC. This sequence encodes CASSVEGGPYNEQFF.

This clone was seen a few times. This chain uses TRBV6-1 with TRBJ1-5; D is ambiguous. In germline, CDR1 is MNHNS, CDR2 SASEGT. V lost 6 bases and J lost 7, with 13 bases in between. The length of the CDR3 is 13 residues. CDR3 sequence reads: CASRDDGVQPQHF. The CDR3 DNA follows: TGTGCCAGCAGGGACGATGGAGTACAGCCCCAGCATTTT.

The CDR3 sequence is CASSIQLTNYEQYF. CDR3 sequence (DNA): TGTGCCAGTAGTATACAACTCACGAACTACGAGCAGTACTTC. The chain uses TRBV19 and TRBJ2-7; D unresolved. V lost 2 bases to trimming and J lost 3 bases, with 11 bases between them. The CDR3 covers 14 residues. Germline values: CDR1 LNHDA, CDR2 SQIVND (reference sequence).

This clone was observed once. The chain couples TRBV7-2 to TRBJ2-7; D may correspond to TRBD1 or TRBD2 (6 bases each). The germline CDR1 and CDR2 sequences are SGHTA and FQGNSA. With 5 bases removed from V and 4 bases from J, the gap between germline ends came to 21 bases. The CDR3 is 16 amino acids. The CDR3 loop is CASSPQGRLSRYEQYF. Written as DNA, the CDR3 is TGTGCCAGCAGCCCCCAGGGGAGGCTTTCGCGATACGAGCAGTACTTC.

The chain combines TRBV7-2 with TRBJ2-1, with 9 bases aligning to TRBD2. Germline V gene lookup returns CDR1 SGHTA and CDR2 FQGNSA. Unmatched junction bases numbered 9, after V lost 1 base and J lost 2 bases. The CDR3 has 18 amino acids. This CDR3 is CASSLGASGGLPYNEQFF. CDR3 nucleotide sequence: TGTGCCAGCAGCTTAGGGGCCAGCGGGGGGCTACCCTACAATGAGCAGTTCTTC. Complete variable domain (other parts from reference TRBV7-2 and TRBJ2-1): GAGVSQSPSNKVTEKGKDVELRCDPISGHTALYWYRQSLGQGLEFLIYFQGNSAPDKSGLPSDRFSAERTGGSVSTLTIQRTQQEDSAVYLCASSLGASGGLPYNEQFFGPGTRLTVL.